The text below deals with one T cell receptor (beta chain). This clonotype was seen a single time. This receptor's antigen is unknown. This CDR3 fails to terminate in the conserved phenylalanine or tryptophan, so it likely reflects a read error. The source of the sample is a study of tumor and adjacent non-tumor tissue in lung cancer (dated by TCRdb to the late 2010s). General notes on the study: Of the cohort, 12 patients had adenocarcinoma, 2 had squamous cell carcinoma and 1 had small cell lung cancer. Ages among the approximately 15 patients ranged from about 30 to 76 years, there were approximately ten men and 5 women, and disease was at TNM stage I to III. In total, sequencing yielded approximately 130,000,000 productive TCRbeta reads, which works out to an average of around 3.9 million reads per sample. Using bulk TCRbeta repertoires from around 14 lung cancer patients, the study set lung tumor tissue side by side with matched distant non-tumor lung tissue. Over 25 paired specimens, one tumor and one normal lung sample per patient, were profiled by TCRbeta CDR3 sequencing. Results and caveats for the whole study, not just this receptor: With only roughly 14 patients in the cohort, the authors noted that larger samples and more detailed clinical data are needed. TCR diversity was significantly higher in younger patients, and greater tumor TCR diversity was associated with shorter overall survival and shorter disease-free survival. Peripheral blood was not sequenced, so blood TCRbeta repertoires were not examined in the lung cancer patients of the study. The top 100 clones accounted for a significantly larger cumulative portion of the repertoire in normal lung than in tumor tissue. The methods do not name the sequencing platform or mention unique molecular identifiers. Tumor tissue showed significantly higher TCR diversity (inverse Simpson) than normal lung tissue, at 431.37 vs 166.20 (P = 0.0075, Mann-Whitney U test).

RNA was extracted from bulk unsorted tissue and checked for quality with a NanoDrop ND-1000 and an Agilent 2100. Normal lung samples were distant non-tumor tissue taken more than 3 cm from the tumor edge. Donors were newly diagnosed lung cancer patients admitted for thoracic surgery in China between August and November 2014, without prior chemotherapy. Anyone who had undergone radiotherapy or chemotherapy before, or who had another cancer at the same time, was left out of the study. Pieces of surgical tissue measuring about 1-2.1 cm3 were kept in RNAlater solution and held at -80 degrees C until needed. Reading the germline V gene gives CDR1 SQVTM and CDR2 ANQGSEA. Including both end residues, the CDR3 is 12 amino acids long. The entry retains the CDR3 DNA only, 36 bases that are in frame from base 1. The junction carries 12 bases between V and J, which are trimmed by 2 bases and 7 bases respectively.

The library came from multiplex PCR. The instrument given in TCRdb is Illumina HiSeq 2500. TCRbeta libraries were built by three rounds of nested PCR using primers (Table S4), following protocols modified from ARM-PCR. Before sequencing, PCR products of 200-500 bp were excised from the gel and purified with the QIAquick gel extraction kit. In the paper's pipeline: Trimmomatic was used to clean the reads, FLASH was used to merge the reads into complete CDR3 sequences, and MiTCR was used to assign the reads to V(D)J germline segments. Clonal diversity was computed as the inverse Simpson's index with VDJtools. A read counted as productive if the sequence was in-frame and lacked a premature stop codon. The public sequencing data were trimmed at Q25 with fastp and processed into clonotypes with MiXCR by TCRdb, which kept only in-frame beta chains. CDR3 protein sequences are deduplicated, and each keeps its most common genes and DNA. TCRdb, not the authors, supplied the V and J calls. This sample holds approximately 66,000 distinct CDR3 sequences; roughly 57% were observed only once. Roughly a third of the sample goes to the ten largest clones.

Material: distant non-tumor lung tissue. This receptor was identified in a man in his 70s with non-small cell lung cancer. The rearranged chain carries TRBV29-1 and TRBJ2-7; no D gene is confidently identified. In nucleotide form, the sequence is TGCAGCGTTGAAATAGCAGGAGCTGAGCAGTACTTA. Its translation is CSVEIAGAEQYL.